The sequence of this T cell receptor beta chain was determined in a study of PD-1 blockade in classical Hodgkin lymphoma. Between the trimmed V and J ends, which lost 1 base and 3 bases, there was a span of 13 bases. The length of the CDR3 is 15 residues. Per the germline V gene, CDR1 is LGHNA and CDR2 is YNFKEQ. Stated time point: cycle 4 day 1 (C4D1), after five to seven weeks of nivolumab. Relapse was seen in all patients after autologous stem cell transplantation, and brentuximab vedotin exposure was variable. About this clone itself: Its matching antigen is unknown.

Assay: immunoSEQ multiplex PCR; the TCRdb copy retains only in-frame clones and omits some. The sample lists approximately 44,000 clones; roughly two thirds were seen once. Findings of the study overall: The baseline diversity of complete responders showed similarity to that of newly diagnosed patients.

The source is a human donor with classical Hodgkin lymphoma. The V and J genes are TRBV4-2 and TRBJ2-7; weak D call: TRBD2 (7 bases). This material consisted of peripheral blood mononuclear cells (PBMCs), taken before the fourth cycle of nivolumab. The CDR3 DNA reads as TGTGCCAGCAGCCAAGGGGAGGGGGGCCTCTACGAGCAGTACTTC. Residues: CASSQGEGGLYEQYF.